This T cell receptor beta chain came from a study of CD8 T cells in ankylosing spondylitis. The ends lost 8 bases at V and 2 bases at J; junction bases unmatched: 0. The CDR3 is made up of 12 amino acids. Looked up from germline, CDR1 is SGDLS and CDR2 is YYNGEE. Study-level findings and limits: It was reported that disease-linked clones were significantly enriched in matched ankylosing spondylitis synovial fluid. There was a TCR beta motif, made of fewer than 10 highly homologous variants, that appeared characteristic of ankylosing spondylitis blood. Disease-associated clonotypes exhibited CD8+ identity and were relatively infrequent in peripheral blood.

This clonotype was detected many times. Antigen: not known. Libraries for TCR beta were made by quantitative 5'-RACE with molecular barcodes. Via MiXCR, TCRdb re-called the 5' RACE reads, giving one row per CDR3 protein. This sample has 200,000 to 250,000 distinct CDR3 sequences, with over 9.5% found just once. The TCR was taken from a male donor with ankylosing spondylitis or in good health (not recorded which). Sequenced sample: blood, either unsorted or a sorted T cell fraction (not recorded which). The V call is TRBV9, the J call TRBJ2-2; TRBD1 agrees at 7 bases. CDR3 in DNA: TGTGCCAGAGGGGGCAACACCGGGGAGCTGTTTTTT. Translation gives CARGGNTGELFF.